This passage covers 21 T cell receptor beta chains from one sample sequenced in a study of metastatic and nonmetastatic thyroid tumors. TCRdb re-called the PCR reads via MiXCR. The sample lists tens of thousands of clones, under 15% occurring once. Before thyroid surgery, none of the patients had received any treatment. Sequenced input: tumor tissue. Every receptor here comes from a female donor with papillary thyroid cancer or a benign thyroid nodule (not recorded which). Some clones in this sample may be carry-over from other donors' samples.

In the case of this clone: This clone may be a read error of a much larger clone one base away. This chain uses TRBV3-1 with TRBJ1-1, with 8 positions matching TRBD1. Germline CDR1 and CDR2: LGHDT and YNNKEL (reference sequence). The CDR3 sequence is 15 residues long. CDR3 region: CAISRPGQVNTEAFF. For the CDR3, the DNA is TGTGCCATCAGCCGTCCGGGACAGGTGAACACTGAAGCTTTCTTT.

In its sample, this clone was seen many times. The V and J genes are TRBV12-3 or TRBV12-4 and TRBJ1-2, with a tentative D call TRBD1 (6 bases). V was pared by 6 bases and J by 7 bases, with 15 bases between. This CDR3 region has 13 residues. DNA of the CDR3: TGTGCCAGCAGCCCGAGTCTGGACAGTGGCTACACCTTC. Its translation is CASSPSLDSGYTF.

At least ten counts were recorded for this clone. V usage is TRBV5-5 and J usage is TRBJ2-1; possibly TRBD1 or TRBD2 for D (5 bases each). The V gene's germline CDR1 is SGHKS and CDR2 YYEKEE (reference sequence). The CDR3 runs to 15 residues. V was clipped by 0 bases and J by 2 bases, with 9 bases between them. Here the CDR3 reads CASSLGDDPYNEQFF. As DNA, the CDR3 is TGTGCCAGCAGCTTGGGGGACGACCCCTACAATGAGCAGTTCTTC.

This clone was seen ten or more times. This sequence joins TRBV28 and TRBJ1-5; D call uncertain. Germline V gene data show CDR1 as MDHEN and CDR2 as SYDVKM. Trimming took off 1 base at V and 1 base at J, with 11 bases between the two ends. CDR3 length: 16 amino acids. The CDR3 region has the DNA TGTGCCAGCAGTTTATTTTCCACAAGAAGCAATCAGCCCCAGCATTTT. Translated, it gives CASSLFSTRSNQPQHF.

This clone has ten or more counts. The rearrangement joins TRBV4-2 to TRBJ2-7, with D possibly called TRBD1 or TRBD2 (5 bases each). V lost 0 bases and J lost 0, with 12 bases in between. Germline V gene sequence: CDR1 LGHNA, CDR2 YNFKEQ. CDR3 length: 16 amino acids. This CDR3 is CASSQERGASSYEQYF. CDR3 in DNA: TGTGCCAGCAGCCAAGAGCGAGGGGCCAGCTCCTACGAGCAGTACTTC.

With regard to this clone: It may be a read error: a sequence one base away is much more abundant. The V gene is TRBV20-1, the J gene TRBJ2-3; TRBD2 is a possible D gene (5 bases). There are 16 residues in the CDR3. Between the trimmed V and J ends, which lost 0 bases and 0 bases, there was a span of 13 bases. Germline CDR1 reads DFQATT; CDR2 reads SNEGSKA (reference sequence). This CDR3 is CSARDPAAGSTDTQYF. The CDR3 DNA follows: TGCAGTGCTAGAGATCCAGCGGCAGGAAGCACAGATACGCAGTATTTT.

This clone was seen repeatedly, ten times or more. A read error is possible here, since a much larger clone lies one base away. This CDR3 is CASSARLAGGYEQFF. The CDR3 DNA follows: TGCGCCAGCAGCGCAAGACTAGCGGGAGGGTATGAGCAGTTCTTC. The chain links TRBV5-1 to TRBJ2-1; 14 bases are a match to TRBD2. The V and J ends lost 4 bases and 8 bases, in that order; junction bases with no gene match: 5. Per the germline V gene, CDR1 is SGHRS and CDR2 is YFSETQ. This CDR3 has 15 amino acids.

This clone was seen ten or more times. This chain uses TRBV19 with TRBJ2-1; the match to TRBD2 covers 11 bases. The CDR3 sequence is 14 residues long. Germline V CDR1 and CDR2: LNHDA, SQIVND (reference sequence). The ends lost 10 bases at V and 4 bases at J; junction bases unmatched: 6. CDR3 residues: CATRTSGPYNEQFF. The CDR3 DNA reads as TGTGCCACCCGGACTAGCGGGCCTTACAATGAGCAGTTCTTC.

The chain employs TRBV20-1 and TRBJ2-7, with D perhaps matching TRBD2 (6 bases). V shed 3 bases and J shed 2 bases, with 11 bases lying between them. There are 13 residues in the CDR3. Germline V lookup: CDR1 DFQATT, CDR2 SNEGSKA (reference sequence). The CDR3 nucleotides are TGCAGTGCTAGCCGGACTACCGCCTACGAGCAGTACTTC. Residues: CSASRTTAYEQYF.

The rearrangement joins TRBV5-1 to TRBJ2-7, with 10 bases fitting TRBD1. CDR3 length equals 14 residues. CDR1 is SGHRS and CDR2 is YFSETQ in the germline V gene. The V and J ends lost 4 bases and 2 bases, in that order; junction bases with no gene match: 3. The DNA for the CDR3 is TGCGCCAGCAGCGAGGGACAGGGGACCTACGAGCAGTACTTC. Protein sequence: CASSEGQGTYEQYF.

The J gene is TRBJ2-5, the V gene TRBV5-8; D remains ambiguous. Deletions cut 2 bases from V and 0 bases from J, with 11 bases between. The CDR3 is 15 amino acids. The germline V gene encodes CDR1 SGHTS and CDR2 YDEGEE. The CDR3 sequence: CASSFGTAYQETQYF. CDR3 nucleotides: TGTGCCAGCAGCTTCGGAACTGCGTACCAAGAGACCCAGTACTTC.

This clone was counted at least ten times. For the CDR3, the DNA is TGTGCCAGCAGCCAAGCCGGAGAAAAACTGTTTTTT. This translates into CASSQAGEKLFF. The chain links TRBV3-1 to TRBJ1-4; D is unclear. This CDR3 is built from 12 residues. Trimming took 1 base from V and 8 from J, leaving 5 bases between them. Germline V lookup: CDR1 LGHDT, CDR2 YNNKEL (reference sequence).

This clone was observed at least ten times. The chain couples TRBV20-1 to TRBJ1-2; TRBD1 matches 7 bases. Germline values: CDR1 DFQATT, CDR2 SNEGSKA (reference sequence). The CDR3 runs to 14 residues. The V segment lost 3 bases and the J segment 8 bases; nucleotides outside the gene matches: 12. The CDR3 coding sequence is TGCAGTGCTAGGGGCGGGACAGCAGACGGCGGCTACACCTTC. It yields the protein CSARGGTADGGYTF.

This clone has ten or more counts. This chain connects TRBV28 to TRBJ2-3; D is uncertain. The CDR3 length is 15 residues. Looked up from germline, CDR1 is MDHEN and CDR2 is SYDVKM. V was trimmed by 7 bases and J by 3 bases, leaving 17 bases between them. CDR3 DNA: TGTGCCAGCACGGGTCCGCGGATGGGGACAGATACGCAGTATTTT. It encodes CASTGPRMGTDTQYF.

There are many counts of this clone. The V gene is TRBV2, the J gene TRBJ2-3; D unclear. This CDR3 has 14 residues. The germline V gene encodes CDR1 SNHLY and CDR2 FYNNEI. Trimming left V 2 bases short and J 2 bases short, with 8 bases between. CDR3 nucleotides: TGTGCCAGCAGTGAAAAATCTTACACAGATACGCAGTATTTT. Translation gives CASSEKSYTDTQYF. Supplemented by reference TRBV2 and TRBJ2-3, the full variable domain reads EPEVTQTPSHQVTQMGQEVILRCVPISNHLYFYWYRQILGQKVEFLVSFYNNEISEKSEIFDDQFSVERPDGSNFTLKIRSTKLEDSAMYFCASSEKSYTDTQYFGPGTRLTVL.

The chain carries TRBV20-1 and TRBJ2-3; 8 nucleotides match TRBD2. V was clipped by 6 bases and J by 4 bases; unmatched bases: 9. This CDR3 is built from 14 residues. CDR1 is DFQATT and CDR2 is SNEGSKA in the germline V gene (reference sequence). CDR3 residues: CSAYIGRAPDTQYF. CDR3 DNA: TGCAGTGCCTATATCGGGAGGGCGCCAGATACGCAGTATTTT.

As concerns this clone: The junction departs from germline at one end; a sequencing error may be responsible. The chain joins TRBV6-4 to TRBJ2-3, with D hard to call. This CDR3 contains 14 residues. Germline CDR1 MRHNA, CDR2 SNTAGT. CDR3 in DNA: TGTGCCAGCAGTGAGGGCCTTTCCACATATACGCAGTATTTT. The encoded protein is CASSEGLSTYTQYF.

This clone was counted many times. This sequence joins TRBV3-1 and TRBJ2-7; perhaps TRBD1 as D (6 bases). Germline CDR1 reads LGHDT; CDR2 reads YNNKEL (reference sequence). This CDR3 comprises 14 residues. Trimming cost V 2 bases and J 2 bases, with 10 bases left between them. The CDR3 DNA reads as TGTGCCAGCAGCCAAAACAGGGTTGCCTACGAGCAGTACTTC. It translates to CASSQNRVAYEQYF.

The chain joins TRBV10-3 to TRBJ1-6, with D unresolved. Trimming took 3 bases from V and 7 from J, leaving 10 bases between them. The length of the CDR3 is 14 residues. CDR1 ENHRY and CDR2 SYGVKD come from the germline V gene. The CDR3 here is CAISDSDPNSPLHF. CDR3 nucleotide sequence: TGTGCCATCAGTGACAGTGACCCCAATTCACCCCTCCACTTT.

This clone was observed at least ten times. The CDR3 nucleotides are TGTGCCAGCAGTTTAGCCCTCCGGAGGAATTCACCCCTCCACTTT. This codes for CASSLALRRNSPLHF. The V and J genes are TRBV27 and TRBJ1-6; D remains ambiguous. The V end was cut by 2 bases, the J end by 7 bases, with 12 bases between. The CDR3 extends over 15 amino acids. The germline CDR1 and CDR2 sequences are MNHEY and SMNVEV (reference sequence).

J is TRBJ1-3 and V is TRBV5-1; 8 nucleotides align to TRBD1. J lost 3 bases, V lost 4 bases, and 3 bases had no gene match. Germline assignment: CDR1 SGHRS and CDR2 YFSETQ. This CDR3 contains 14 residues. The CDR3 loop reads CASSRQGFGNTIYF. The CDR3, as DNA: TGCGCCAGCAGCCGACAGGGGTTTGGAAACACCATATATTTT.